The 7 T cell receptor beta chains below all came from one sample that was sequenced in a study of Tregs in tolerant kidney transplant recipients. Sequencing used immunoSEQ multiplex PCR; TCRdb keeps in-frame clones, though not all of them. The table includes about 73,000 clones, 91% detected once. The sample in question was Tregs from blood, obtained before the transplant. These receptors were obtained from a human donor who received a combined kidney and bone marrow transplant.

The chain couples TRBV19 to TRBJ2-5; the D gene is possibly TRBD1 (5 bases). This CDR3 has 13 amino acids. Trimming left V 5 bases short and J 2 bases short, with 9 bases between. Germline CDR1 and CDR2: LNHDA and SQIVND (reference sequence). Written as DNA, the CDR3 is TGTGCCAGTAGTGTAAGACAGCAAGAGACCCAGTACTTC. The encoded protein is CASSVRQQETQYF.

This chain uses TRBV28 with TRBJ2-1, with D tentatively TRBD1 (6 bases). CDR1 is MDHEN and CDR2 is SYDVKM in the germline V gene. The CDR3 spans 17 residues. Between the trimmed V and J ends, which lost 5 bases and 0 bases, there was a span of 17 bases. The CDR3 protein is CASSPQQGLSSYNEQFF. CDR3 in DNA: TGTGCCAGCAGTCCGCAACAGGGCCTGAGCTCCTACAATGAGCAGTTCTTC.

The CDR3 nucleotides are TGTGCCAGCATTCCCACCGGGCAGATGATTAACTATGGCTACACCTTC. The encoded protein is CASIPTGQMINYGYTF. V is TRBV6-6 and J is TRBJ1-2, with no clear D. V dropped 7 bases and J dropped 1 base, with 19 bases sitting between them. CDR1 is MNHNY and CDR2 is SVGAGI in the germline V gene (reference sequence). The CDR3 extends over 16 amino acids.

The chain carries TRBV20-1 and TRBJ2-3; D is undetermined. Germline values: CDR1 DFQATT, CDR2 SNEGSKA (reference sequence). Trimming cost V 6 bases and J 5 bases, with 9 bases left between them. This CDR3 is 11 amino acids long. CDR3 bases: TGCAGTGCCATTATAAGAGATACGCAGTATTTT. Its translation is CSAIIRDTQYF.

The chain employs TRBV18 and TRBJ2-2; D unresolved. Per germline, CDR1 KGHSH and CDR2 LQKENI. The CDR3 sequence is 13 residues long. Trimming left V 5 bases short and J 0 bases short, with 4 bases between. The CDR3 here is CASSFANTGELFF. CDR3 nucleotide sequence: TGTGCCAGCTCATTCGCGAACACCGGGGAGCTGTTTTTT.

The J gene is TRBJ2-3, the V gene TRBV5-1, with D perhaps assigned TRBD1 or TRBD2 (5 bases each). Germline V gene data show CDR1 as SGHRS and CDR2 as YFSETQ. V lost 4 bases to trimming and J lost 4 bases, with 13 bases between them. The CDR3 is 14 amino acids. The DNA of the CDR3 is TGCGCCAGCAGCCCAGAGGGGTGGCCAGATACGCAGTATTTT. This translates into CASSPEGWPDTQYF.

The gene calls are TRBV5-4 and TRBJ2-1, with a tentative D call TRBD1 (6 bases). The V gene lost 5 bases and the J gene lost 5 bases, with 17 bases spanning the gap. The CDR3 contains 15 residues. Germline assignment: CDR1 SGHNT and CDR2 YYREEE (reference sequence). The CDR3 sequence is CASSRPGQNNNEQFF. The CDR3 DNA reads as TGTGCCAGCAGTCGTCCCGGACAGAATAACAATGAGCAGTTCTTC.